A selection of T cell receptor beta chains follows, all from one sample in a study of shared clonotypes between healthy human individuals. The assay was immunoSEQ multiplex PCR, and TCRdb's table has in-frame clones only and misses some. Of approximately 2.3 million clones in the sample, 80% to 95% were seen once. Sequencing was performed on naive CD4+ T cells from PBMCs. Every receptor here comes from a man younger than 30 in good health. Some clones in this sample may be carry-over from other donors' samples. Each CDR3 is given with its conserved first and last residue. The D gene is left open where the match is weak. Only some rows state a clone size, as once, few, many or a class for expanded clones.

TGTGCCAGCAGCCCGGGCAGGGGCCTCTCCTACGAGCAGTACTTC,CASSPGRGLSYEQYF,-,TRBJ2-7,TRBV7-7,-
TGCGCCAGCAGCCAAGATAACAGGTCGGACTTCATGAACACTGAAGCTTTCTTT,CASSQDNRSDFMNTEAFF,-,TRBJ1-1,TRBV4-3,-
TGTGCCACCAGCAGAGATTTGCGACAGGGCAATCAGCCCCAGCATTTT,CATSRDLRQGNQPQHF,-,TRBJ1-5,TRBV15,-
TGTGCCAGCAGCTTGGGGTACAGGGTTGGCACCGGGGAGCTGTTTTTT,CASSLGYRVGTGELFF,-,TRBJ2-2,TRBV11-3,once
TGCAGCGTTGGGCAGGGTTCAGATACGCAGTATTTT,CSVGQGSDTQYF,-,TRBJ2-3,TRBV29-1,-
TGTGCCAGCAGGGGACAGGAATGGAACACTGAAGCTTTCTTT,CASRGQEWNTEAFF,TRBD1,TRBJ1-1,TRBV2,-
TGTGCCAGCAGCCACCGGGACAGGGAGGACAATCAGCCCCAGCATTTT,CASSHRDREDNQPQHF,TRBD1,TRBJ1-5,TRBV7-9,-
TGTGCCATCAGTGAGTCGGGAGAATACTATGGCTACACCTTC,CAISESGEYYGYTF,-,TRBJ1-2,TRBV10-3,-
TGTGCCAGCAGCTCCCAGGGACAGACTGAAGCTTTCTTT,CASSSQGQTEAFF,TRBD1,TRBJ1-1,TRBV7-9,few
TGTGCCAGCAGTGAAGGATACCGGACAGGGAGGACTGAAGCTTTCTTT,CASSEGYRTGRTEAFF,TRBD1,TRBJ1-1,TRBV2,-
TGCAGCGTCACCCCACGGTTTACCTATGGCTACACCTTC,CSVTPRFTYGYTF,-,TRBJ1-2,TRBV29-1,-
TGTGCCAGCAGTGTAAGCGAGCCCGGGGAGCTGTTTTTT,CASSVSEPGELFF,-,TRBJ2-2,TRBV2,-
TGTGCCAGCAGTTTTGACAGGGGGTACGAGCAGTACTTC,CASSFDRGYEQYF,TRBD1,TRBJ2-7,TRBV27,-
TGTGCCAGCAGCGTACGGCCTGGGTATGGCTATGGCTACACCTTC,CASSVRPGYGYGYTF,-,TRBJ1-2,TRBV9,-
TGTGCCAGCAGCGCCGGGAACACTGAAGCTTTCTTT,CASSAGNTEAFF,-,TRBJ1-1,TRBV9,-
TGTGCCAGCAGCTTAGGTCGGCTGGGGAACACTGAAGCTTTCTTT,CASSLGRLGNTEAFF,-,TRBJ1-1,TRBV7-2,-
TGTGCCAGCAGTTTAAATTTTCGGGGGGAGGACACTGAAGCTTTCTTT,CASSLNFRGEDTEAFF,-,TRBJ1-1,TRBV28,-
TGCGCCAGCAGCCAAAAGATACAGGGGGCAGGCGGCTACACCTTC,CASSQKIQGAGGYTF,TRBD1,TRBJ1-2,TRBV4-3,-
TGTGCCAGCAGCTTGCTGGGTTCCGGTAATTCACCCCTCCACTTT,CASSLLGSGNSPLHF,-,TRBJ1-6,TRBV5-6,-
TGTGCCAGCAGCCAAGTGCTAGCGGGAGGGCCGGGGGGAGATACGCAGTATTTT,CASSQVLAGGPGGDTQYF,TRBD2,TRBJ2-3,TRBV4-2,-
TGTGCCAGCTCACCATTTCAGCAGCAAACCGGGGAGCTGTTTTTT,CASSPFQQQTGELFF,-,TRBJ2-2,TRBV18,-
TGTGCCAGCAGTGACGGCTATGGCTACACCTTC,CASSDGYGYTF,-,TRBJ1-2,TRBV5-6,once
TGCGCCAGCAGCTTGGGATCGGGGAATCAGCCCCAGCATTTT,CASSLGSGNQPQHF,-,TRBJ1-5,TRBV5-1,-
TGTGCCAGCAGCTCCAACAGGGGGCGAACCGGGGAGCTGTTTTTT,CASSSNRGRTGELFF,TRBD1,TRBJ2-2,TRBV11-2,-
TGCAGTCTGCTTGTCCATACGCAGTATTTT,CSLLVHTQYF,-,TRBJ2-3,TRBV20-1,few
TGTGCCAGCTCACGGGACGTAGGGGAAAAACTGTTTTTT,CASSRDVGEKLFF,-,TRBJ1-4,TRBV18,-
TGTGCCAGCAGCGCGGACCCGGACCGGGGGTACGAGCAGTACTTC,CASSADPDRGYEQYF,-,TRBJ2-7,TRBV7-2,-
TGTGCCAGCAGTTACTACGGGGGAAACACCATATATTTT,CASSYYGGNTIYF,-,TRBJ1-3,TRBV6-5,-
TGCAGTGCTGGTGACAGGGACCTCTACACCTTC,CSAGDRDLYTF,TRBD1,TRBJ1-2,TRBV20-1,-
TGTGCCAGCAGGGAGGACGGCCCCGGGTACTTC,CASREDGPGYF,-,TRBJ2-7,TRBV2,-
TGTGCCAGCAGTCTTCTTAGGGTGGACACTGAAGCTTTCTTT,CASSLLRVDTEAFF,-,TRBJ1-1,TRBV2,once
TGTGCCACCGCTCAGGGGGCTTCCAATCAGCCCCAGCATTTT,CATAQGASNQPQHF,TRBD1,TRBJ1-5,TRBV2,-
TGTGCCAGCTCACTATCTTTGAGCGAGACCCAGTACTTC,CASSLSLSETQYF,-,TRBJ2-5,TRBV18,-
TGTGCCAGCAGCGTAGCCCCCTTCACAGATACGCAGTATTTT,CASSVAPFTDTQYF,-,TRBJ2-3,TRBV9,-
TGTGCCAGCAGCTCCGGGCTAGCGGATCAAGAGACCCAGTACTTC,CASSSGLADQETQYF,TRBD2,TRBJ2-5,TRBV11-3,-
TGTGCCAGCAGCTTACAAGCGACCACAGATACGCAGTATTTT,CASSLQATTDTQYF,-,TRBJ2-3,TRBV5-6,-
TGCAGTGCTAGGAAAAACACTGAAGCTTTCTTT,CSARKNTEAFF,-,TRBJ1-1,TRBV20-1,-
TGTGCCAGCAGCGTAGAGGGGTCAACAGATACGCAGTATTTT,CASSVEGSTDTQYF,-,TRBJ2-3,TRBV9,-
TGTGCCAGTGACAGCATGAACACTGAAGCTTTCTTT,CASDSMNTEAFF,-,TRBJ1-1,TRBV28,-
TGTGCCAGCAGCTTGGTGGCCAGCCAAGAGACCCAGTACTTC,CASSLVASQETQYF,-,TRBJ2-5,TRBV5-6,-
TGTGCCAGCAGCTCCCGGGGCGCCACCTACGAGCAGTACTTC,CASSSRGATYEQYF,-,TRBJ2-7,TRBV7-9,once
TGTGCCAGCAGCTCAAGGGGGACCCTCGACGGCTACACCTTC,CASSSRGTLDGYTF,-,TRBJ1-2,TRBV5-4,-
TGTGCCAGCAGTTTAGGGGGTAGCCCTCCTGAGCAGTTCTTC,CASSLGGSPPEQFF,-,TRBJ2-1,TRBV28,-
TGCGCCAGCAGCTTGGTCGGACAAGAGACCCAGTACTTC,CASSLVGQETQYF,-,TRBJ2-5,TRBV5-1,-
TGTGCCAGCAGTGAAGGGGTGGCGAACACTGAAGCTTTCTTT,CASSEGVANTEAFF,-,TRBJ1-1,TRBV6-1,-
TGTGCCAGCAGTTCAGGGGGTGGCACTGAAGCTTTCTTT,CASSSGGGTEAFF,TRBD1,TRBJ1-1,TRBV6-5,-
TGTGCCAGCAGTCCTTCTGGGCAGCCCCAGCATTTT,CASSPSGQPQHF,-,TRBJ1-5,TRBV28,-
TGTGCCAGCTCACCACTTCTTGGGACCCCCAATGAGCAGTTCTTC,CASSPLLGTPNEQFF,-,TRBJ2-1,TRBV18,-
TGTGCCAGTAGTCAGGGTACCTACGAGCAGTACTTC,CASSQGTYEQYF,-,TRBJ2-7,TRBV19,-
TGCGCCAGCAGCTTGGGTTCCGCAGATACGCAGTATTTT,CASSLGSADTQYF,-,TRBJ2-3,TRBV5-1,-
TGCGCCAGCAGCCAGGTTGGACAGACTAAAAACATTCAGTACTTC,CASSQVGQTKNIQYF,-,TRBJ2-4,TRBV4-1,-
TGCGCCAGCAGCTTGGCCCTAGCGGGAGCTTTAGATGAGCAGTTCTTC,CASSLALAGALDEQFF,TRBD2,TRBJ2-1,TRBV5-1,-
TGTGCCACCACGGAGTCCAGCTCCTACGAGCAGTACTTC,CATTESSSYEQYF,-,TRBJ2-7,TRBV28,once
TGTGCCAGCAGCTTAGAGAGGGGGGGTCAGCCCCAGCATTTT,CASSLERGGQPQHF,-,TRBJ1-5,TRBV7-2,-
TGTGCCAGCTCACCTGGAGGGAGGACCGGGGAGCTGTTTTTT,CASSPGGRTGELFF,-,TRBJ2-2,TRBV18,-
TGCAGTGCTGGGGTCTTCACCTTC,CSAGVFTF,-,TRBJ1-2,TRBV20-1,-
TGCGCCAGCAGCCAAGCTTATTCGGCGGGAGGTAACTATGAGCAGTTCTTC,CASSQAYSAGGNYEQFF,TRBD2,TRBJ2-1,TRBV4-3,-
TGCGCCAGCAGCCGATTCGGACAGGGTCGATACAATGAGCAGTTCTTC,CASSRFGQGRYNEQFF,TRBD1,TRBJ2-1,TRBV4-1,once
TGTGCCAGCAGCTTGCGGAAGGACTTTCGAAATGAAAAACTGTTTTTT,CASSLRKDFRNEKLFF,-,TRBJ1-4,TRBV4-2,-
TGCGCCAGCACCTTGGACAGGGGCCGTCGCAATCAGCCCCAGCATTTT,CASTLDRGRRNQPQHF,TRBD1,TRBJ1-5,TRBV10-1,few